This entry is about one T cell receptor beta chain. Its target is unknown. This entry is derived from a study of T cell responses to AZD1222 COVID-19 vaccine. Study-level points and caveats: Repertoires were obtained only post-peak T cell response.

TCRdb's copy holds only in-frame clones and misses some; the assay was immunoSEQ multiplex PCR. Of around 250,000 clones in the sample, over 85% were seen once. V was cut by 10 bases and J by 8 bases, with 29 bases left in between. Germline CDR1 MDHEN, CDR2 SYDVKM. The CDR3 extends over 16 amino acids. This chain connects TRBV28 to TRBJ2-5; possibly TRBD2 for D (6 bases). The sequence was obtained from an adult in good health. The sample here was peripheral blood, taken on day 0 of AZD1222 vaccination. As DNA, the CDR3 is TGTGCCACCACCGGAGGGCTCAATAGATTAGGTGGTACCCAGTACTTC. The encoded protein is CATTGGLNRLGGTQYF.